The 16 T cell receptor beta chains reported below all come from one sample, sequenced in a study of Graves' ophthalmopathy and Graves' hyperthyroidism. The study amplified TCR beta CDR3 regions using RNA transcripts. Second-round multiplex PCR followed a first-round RT-PCR using HTBI primers. MiXCR was run by TCRdb on the multiplex PCR reads, yielding one entry per CDR3 protein. The sample records approximately 700,000 distinct CDR3 sequences, roughly two fifths being singletons. Sample: peripheral blood. Every receptor here comes from an adult man with Graves' ophthalmopathy.

The chain has TRBV2 and TRBJ1-4; 11 bases fit TRBD1. With V trimmed by 8 bases and J by 5 bases, 4 bases remained unmatched. From germline, CDR1 is SNHLY and CDR2 FYNNEI. The CDR3 sequence is 14 residues long. The CDR3 DNA is TGTGCCAGCGTTTGGGACAGGGGGAATGAAAAACTGTTTTTT. Its protein is CASVWDRGNEKLFF.

To note about this clonotype: A junction end diverges from the germline sequence, so it may reflect a read error. The chain uses TRBV7-2 and TRBJ2-2, with unresolved D. Germline CDR1 reads SGHTA; CDR2 reads FQGNSA. The CDR3 loop spans 13 amino acids. The DNA of the CDR3 is TGTGCCGGCAGCCCCTGGGCGGACGGGGAGCTGTTTTTT. Its protein product is CAGSPWADGELFF.

This clonotype was seen at least ten times. V gene TRBV7-2 combines with J gene TRBJ1-1; 8 bases fit TRBD1. Germline trimming cut 2 bases from V and 4 bases from J; bases unmatched to any gene: 6. This CDR3 has 15 residues. Germline V gene data show CDR1 as SGHTA and CDR2 as FQGNSA. DNA of the CDR3: TGTGCCAGCAGCTTACAGGGGGCGCGAGGCACTGAAGCTTTCTTT. This encodes CASSLQGARGTEAFF.

This clonotype has only a few counts. This chain joins TRBV19 and TRBJ2-5; 7 nucleotides align to TRBD1. The V segment lost 9 bases and the J segment 0 bases; nucleotides outside the gene matches: 7. This CDR3 spans 14 amino acids. Germline CDR1 reads LNHDA; CDR2 reads SQIVND (reference sequence). The CDR3 DNA sequence: TGTGCCAGCCGGAAGACAGGGCACCAAGAGACCCAGTACTTC. Protein product: CASRKTGHQETQYF.

V is TRBV20-1 and J is TRBJ2-5; 13 positions match TRBD2. From germline, CDR1 is DFQATT and CDR2 SNEGSKA (reference sequence). The CDR3 is 17 residues long. V trimming: 1 base; J trimming: 6 bases; junction bases outside the gene matches: 11. The CDR3 reads CSARGGLAGPVVKTQYF. CDR3 DNA: TGCAGTGCTAGAGGGGGACTAGCGGGACCGGTGGTTAAGACCCAGTACTTC.

The V and J genes are TRBV10-3 and TRBJ1-2, with D perhaps TRBD1 (6 bases). The CDR3 loop spans 18 amino acids. The V and J ends lost 10 bases and 8 bases respectively, with 35 bases between them. The germline V gene has CDR1 ENHRY and CDR2 SYGVKD. CDR3 DNA sequence: TGTGCCAGCAGCCAAGGGACAATAGGAGTCGGTGGCCTCGGGGGCTACACCTTC. Translating it yields CASSQGTIGVGGLGGYTF.

About this clonotype itself: Relative to the germline gene, one junction end is altered; a read error may explain this. V and J are TRBV24-1 and TRBJ1-5, with no clear D. Germline V gene lookup returns CDR1 KGHDR and CDR2 SFDVKD. CDR3 length: 17 amino acids. The CDR3 loop is CASSYSIGLGNVQPQHF. The CDR3 coding sequence is TGTGCCAGCAGTTACTCGATCGGCCTAGGGAATGTTCAGCCCCAGCATTTT.

V gene TRBV5-1 combines with J gene TRBJ1-4, with a tentative D call TRBD1 (5 bases). V was cut by 1 base and J by 8 bases, with 15 bases left in between. The CDR3 spans 15 residues. Looked up from germline, CDR1 is SGHRS and CDR2 is YFSETQ. The CDR3 sequence is CASSLIGDPKEKLFF. The CDR3 DNA follows: TGCGCCAGCAGCTTGATTGGGGACCCGAAGGAAAAACTGTTTTTT.

This clonotype was seen ten or more times. This chain links TRBV20-1 with TRBJ1-6; D remains unclear. This CDR3 is 13 amino acids long. Trimming removed 6 bases from V and 4 bases from J, with 10 bases in between. CDR1 DFQATT and CDR2 SNEGSKA come from the germline V gene (reference sequence). The CDR3, as DNA: TGCAGTGCGATCGGGTGGTATAATTCACCCCTCCACTTT. Translation gives CSAIGWYNSPLHF.

The sample holds many counts of this clonotype. This rearrangement joins TRBV20-1 to TRBJ2-2; unclear D gene. Germline V gene sequence: CDR1 DFQATT, CDR2 SNEGSKA (reference sequence). V dropped 5 bases and J dropped 2 bases, with 9 bases sitting between them. CDR3 length: 13 residues. CDR3 nucleotides: TGCAGTGCTCCGGACCAAAACACCGGGGAGCTGTTTTTT. This codes for CSAPDQNTGELFF.

About this clonotype: The conserved final phenylalanine or tryptophan is absent from the CDR3, which likely points to a read error. Written as DNA, the CDR3 is TGCAGTGCCATAGACAGGGCATACACTGAAGCTTTCTCT. It yields the protein CSAIDRAYTEAFS. The rearrangement links TRBV20-1 to TRBJ1-1, with TRBD1 matching over 7 bases. Germline CDR1 reads DFQATT; CDR2 reads SNEGSKA (reference sequence). The CDR3 has 13 residues. J lost 3 bases, V lost 6 bases, and 7 bases had no gene match.

J is TRBJ2-5 and V is TRBV5-4, with TRBD2 identical over 9 bases. V was clipped by 1 base and J by 3 bases; unmatched bases: 4. The CDR3 has 15 residues. Germline V lookup: CDR1 SGHNT, CDR2 YYREEE (reference sequence). The CDR3 nucleotides read TGTGCCAGCAGCTTGTCGCGCGGGAGGGAAGAGACCCAGTACTTC. Residues: CASSLSRGREETQYF. The full variable domain, in which reference TRBV5-4 and TRBJ2-5 provide the parts outside the CDR3, is ETGVTQSPTHLIKTRGQQVTLRCSSQSGHNTVSWYQQALGQGPQFIFQYYREEENGRGNFPPRFSGLQFPNYSSELNVNALELDDSALYLCASSLSRGREETQYFGPGTRLLVL.

This clonotype has ten or more counts. The rearrangement joins TRBV20-1 to TRBJ1-1, with D hard to call. V lost 6 bases and J lost 8, with 13 bases in between. Germline V gene sequence: CDR1 DFQATT, CDR2 SNEGSKA (reference sequence). This CDR3 spans 11 amino acids. CDR3 coding DNA: TGCAGTGCCGCCGAGGGAGGGGAAGCTTTCTTT. Its protein is CSAAEGGEAFF.

The CDR3: CSVGGASSMNTEAFF. Written as DNA, the CDR3 is TGCAGTGTGGGGGGGGCGAGTAGCATGAACACTGAAGCTTTCTTT. The chain links TRBV20-1 to TRBJ1-1; D is possibly TRBD1 (6 bases). V lost 7 bases and J 0 bases, leaving 18 bases between the germline ends. Germline V gene sequence: CDR1 DFQATT, CDR2 SNEGSKA (reference sequence). The CDR3 length is 15 residues.

In regard to this clonotype: It may be a read error: a sequence one base away is much more abundant. This chain links TRBV11-1 with TRBJ1-4, with D unclear. V lost 8 bases, J lost 3 bases, and 19 bases lay in between. CDR1 is SGHAT, CDR2 FQDESV, per germline (reference sequence). CDR3 length: 16 amino acids. The CDR3 DNA reads TGTGCCAGCCGCCATGCCCTTCAACAAGCTAATGAAAAACTGTTTTTT. Protein product: CASRHALQQANEKLFF.

The J gene is TRBJ2-5, the V gene TRBV2, with TRBD1 as a possible D gene (5 bases). V was pared by 6 bases and J by 3 bases, with 17 bases between. CDR1 and CDR2 from the germline V gene are SNHLY and FYNNEI. CDR3 length: 15 amino acids. The DNA of the CDR3 is TGTGCCAGCAGCCGATTCCAGGGTCACGAAGAGACCCAGTACTTC. This gives the protein CASSRFQGHEETQYF.